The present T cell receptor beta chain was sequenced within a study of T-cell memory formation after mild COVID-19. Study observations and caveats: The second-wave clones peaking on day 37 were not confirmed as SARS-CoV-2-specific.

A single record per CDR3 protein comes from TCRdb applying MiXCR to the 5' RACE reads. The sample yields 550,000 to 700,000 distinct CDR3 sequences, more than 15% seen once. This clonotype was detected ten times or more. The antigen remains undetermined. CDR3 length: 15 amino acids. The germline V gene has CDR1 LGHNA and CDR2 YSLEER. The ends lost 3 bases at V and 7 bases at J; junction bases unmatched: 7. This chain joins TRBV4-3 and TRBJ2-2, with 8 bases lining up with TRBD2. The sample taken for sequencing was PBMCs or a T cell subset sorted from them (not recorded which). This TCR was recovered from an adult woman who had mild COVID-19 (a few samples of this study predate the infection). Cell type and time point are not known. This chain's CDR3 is CASSQGLDRGGELFF. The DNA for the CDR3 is TGCGCCAGCAGCCAGGGACTAGATCGGGGCGGGGAGCTGTTTTTT.